This is a list of T cell receptor beta chains from one sample in a study of cytomegalovirus exposure and HLA in healthy donors. Sequencing was performed with immunoSEQ multiplex PCR; in TCRdb, only in-frame clones are kept and a portion is missing. The data show some 89,000 clones, 78% seen once. What was sequenced was PBMCs. These receptors originate from a woman aged 40 to 49 in good health and CMV-seropositive. The CDR3 runs from the conserved cysteine through the conserved F or W. The D gene is left open where the match is weak. Size is stated for part of the rows, as once, few or many counts, or as a class when the clone is expanded.

V gene	clone size	D gene	J gene	CDR3 protein	CDR3 DNA
TRBV4-1	-	TRBD1	TRBJ2-1	CASSQAVDRDYNEQFF	TGCGCCAGCAGCCAAGCGGTGGACAGGGACTACAATGAGCAGTTCTTC
TRBV11-3	-	-	TRBJ1-1	CASSLADSMNTEAFF	TGTGCCAGCAGCTTGGCTGACAGTATGAACACTGAAGCTTTCTTT
TRBV2	once	TRBD2	TRBJ2-7	CASSPAAGAGYHPYEQYF	TGTGCCAGCAGCCCCGCGGCGGGAGCCGGGTATCATCCCTACGAGCAGTACTTC
TRBV2	once	TRBD1	TRBJ1-1	CASSRQGARNTEAFF	TGTGCCAGCTCCCGACAGGGGGCACGGAACACTGAAGCTTTCTTT
TRBV7-9	-	-	TRBJ2-1	CASSLVTTPHGNEQFF	TGTGCCAGCAGCTTAGTTACGACCCCCCACGGGAATGAGCAGTTCTTC
TRBV6-5	-	-	TRBJ2-7	CASSYSVSTPYEQYF	TGTGCCAGCAGTTACTCGGTATCGACTCCCTACGAGCAGTACTTC
TRBV2	-	TRBD2	TRBJ2-7	CASSGLAGVDYEQYF	TGTGCCAGCAGCGGACTAGCGGGAGTTGACTACGAGCAGTACTTC
TRBV6-1	-	TRBD1	TRBJ2-1	CASSEKGDREQFF	TGTGCCAGCAGTGAAAAGGGGGACAGGGAGCAGTTCTTC
TRBV18	-	-	TRBJ1-3	CASSPQREAGNTIYF	TGTGCCAGCTCACCCCAGAGGGAAGCTGGAAACACCATATATTTT
TRBV10-3	-	-	TRBJ2-2	CAITVSGNTGELFF	TGTGCCATCACCGTAAGCGGAAACACCGGGGAGCTGTTTTTT
TRBV27	once	TRBD2	TRBJ2-1	CASSLAGGPFNEQFF	TGTGCCAGCAGTTTAGCGGGAGGGCCTTTCAATGAGCAGTTCTTC
TRBV19	-	-	TRBJ2-7	CASSKGQGIDEQYF	TGTGCCAGTAGCAAGGGGCAGGGTATCGACGAGCAGTACTTC
TRBV6-1	-	TRBD1	TRBJ1-6	CASRGTVYNSPLHF	TGTGCCAGCAGAGGGACAGTCTATAATTCACCCCTCCACTTT
TRBV28	-	TRBD2	TRBJ2-2	CASSKLADNTGELFF	TGTGCCAGCAGCAAACTAGCGGACAACACCGGGGAGCTGTTTTTT
TRBV5-3	-	TRBD2	TRBJ2-1	CARRGPKITSGRANEQFF	TGTGCCAGAAGGGGCCCTAAGATAACCAGCGGGAGGGCCAATGAGCAGTTCTTC
TRBV7-8	-	-	TRBJ1-1	CASSTNRRHTEAFF	TGTGCCAGCAGCACCAACCGGAGGCACACTGAAGCTTTCTTT
TRBV4-1	-	TRBD2	TRBJ2-1	CASSQVPFGAGGNEQFF	TGCGCCAGCAGCCAAGTCCCCTTTGGAGCGGGGGGGAATGAGCAGTTCTTC
TRBV10-3	-	-	TRBJ1-1	CAINGGTEAFF	TGTGCCATCAACGGGGGGACTGAAGCTTTCTTT
TRBV28	-	TRBD2	TRBJ2-1	CASSRTSGSGDEQFF	TGTGCCAGCAGTCGAACTAGCGGGAGTGGCGATGAGCAGTTCTTC
TRBV5-4	-	TRBD2	TRBJ2-3	CASSLRLAGGPTDTQYF	TGTGCCAGCAGCTTGAGACTAGCGGGAGGGCCAACAGATACGCAGTATTTT
TRBV5-4	few	TRBD2	TRBJ2-7	CASSLEAGGGYEQYF	TGTGCCAGCAGCTTGGAGGCGGGAGGTGGCTACGAGCAGTACTTC
TRBV6-4	-	TRBD2	TRBJ2-3	CASSEGREIDTQYF	TGTGCCAGCAGTGAAGGGCGGGAGATCGATACGCAGTATTTT
TRBV5-8	-	TRBD1	TRBJ1-2	CASSFGWDSGYGYTF	TGTGCCAGCAGCTTCGGATGGGACAGCGGATATGGCTACACCTTC
TRBV19	-	TRBD2	TRBJ2-7	CASSIATSGASYEQYF	TGTGCCAGTAGTATAGCGACTAGCGGGGCCTCCTACGAGCAGTACTTC
TRBV27	-	-	TRBJ2-1	CASSWVLGNEQFF	TGTGCCAGCAGTTGGGTCCTAGGTAATGAGCAGTTCTTC
TRBV19	-	TRBD2	TRBJ2-3	CASTSGTSGRDTDTQYF	TGTGCCAGTACATCCGGGACTAGCGGGAGAGACACAGATACGCAGTATTTT
TRBV27	-	-	TRBJ2-5	CASSSFGRGTQETQYF	TGTGCCAGCAGTTCCTTTGGCAGGGGGACTCAAGAGACCCAGTACTTC
TRBV7-8	-	TRBD1	TRBJ2-5	CASSTTGEFRETQYF	TGTGCCAGCAGCACTACAGGGGAATTTAGGGAGACCCAGTACTTC
TRBV28	many	TRBD1	TRBJ1-5	CASRPSGQGSHQPQHF	TGTGCCAGCAGACCCTCGGGACAGGGATCCCATCAGCCCCAGCATTTT
TRBV6-1	few	-	TRBJ1-1	CASSALGPGNTEAFF	TGTGCCAGCAGTGCCCTGGGGCCAGGGAACACTGAAGCTTTCTTT
TRBV5-1	once	TRBD2	TRBJ2-1	CASSLIGRAHNEQFF	TGCGCCAGCAGCTTGATCGGGAGGGCCCACAATGAGCAGTTCTTC
TRBV20-1	-	-	TRBJ2-7	CSARQGYEQYF	TGCAGTGCTAGACAGGGTTACGAGCAGTACTTC
TRBV18	-	TRBD1	TRBJ1-6	CASSVTGLNSPLHF	TGTGCCAGCTCAGTGACAGGGTTGAATTCACCCCTCCACTTT
TRBV19	-	TRBD1	TRBJ1-5	CASREGQSSNQPQHF	TGTGCCAGTAGGGAGGGACAGTCAAGCAATCAGCCCCAGCATTTT
TRBV18	-	TRBD2	TRBJ2-7	CASSPSTGTSGAYEQYF	TGTGCCAGCTCACCTTCTACCGGGACTAGCGGGGCCTACGAGCAGTACTTC
TRBV5-1	-	-	TRBJ2-5	CARKLTVQETQYF	TGCGCCAGGAAGTTGACAGTCCAAGAGACCCAGTACTTC
TRBV2	-	TRBD2	TRBJ2-5	CASSGTRSSETQYF	TGTGCCAGCAGTGGGACTAGGTCATCAGAGACCCAGTACTTC
TRBV10-2	-	TRBD2	TRBJ2-2	CASSRTSGANTGELFF	TGCGCCAGCAGTAGGACTAGCGGGGCGAACACCGGGGAGCTGTTTTTT
TRBV9	-	TRBD2	TRBJ2-5	CASNTGTSGDQETQYF	TGTGCCAGCAACACCGGGACTAGCGGGGATCAAGAGACCCAGTACTTC
TRBV15	-	TRBD1	TRBJ1-1	CATSRDTGGSTEAFF	TGTGCCACCAGCAGAGATACAGGGGGGAGCACTGAAGCTTTCTTT
TRBV27	once	-	TRBJ2-7	CASSTGYEQYF	TGTGCCAGCTCGACAGGCTACGAGCAGTACTTC